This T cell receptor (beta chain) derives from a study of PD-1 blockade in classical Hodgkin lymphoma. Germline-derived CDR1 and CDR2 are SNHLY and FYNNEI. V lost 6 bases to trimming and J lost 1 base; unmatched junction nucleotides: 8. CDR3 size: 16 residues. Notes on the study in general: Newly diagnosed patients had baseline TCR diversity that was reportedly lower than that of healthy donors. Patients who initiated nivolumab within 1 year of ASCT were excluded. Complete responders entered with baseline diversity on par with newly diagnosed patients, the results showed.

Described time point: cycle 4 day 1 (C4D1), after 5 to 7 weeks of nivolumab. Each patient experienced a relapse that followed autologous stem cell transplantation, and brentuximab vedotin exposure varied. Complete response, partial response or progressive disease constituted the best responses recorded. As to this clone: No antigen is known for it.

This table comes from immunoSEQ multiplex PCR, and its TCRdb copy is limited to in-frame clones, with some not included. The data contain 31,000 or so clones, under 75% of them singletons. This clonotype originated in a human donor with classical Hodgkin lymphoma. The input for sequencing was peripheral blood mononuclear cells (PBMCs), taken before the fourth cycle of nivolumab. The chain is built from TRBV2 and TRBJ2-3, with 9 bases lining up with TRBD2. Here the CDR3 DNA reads TGTGCCAGCAGCGGTGAAGGCGGGAGGGGCACAGATACGCAGTATTTT. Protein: CASSGEGGRGTDTQYF.